One sample yielded the 32 T cell receptor beta chains listed below, sequenced in a study of T cells in women clearing cervical HPV infection. Sequencing used immunoSEQ multiplex PCR; TCRdb keeps in-frame clones, though not all of them. The sample totals under 40,000 clones; its top ten clones hold around 4%. The sequenced sample consisted of blood buffy coat. These receptors originate from a woman between 18 and 70 years old with a cervical HPV16 infection that either progressed to CIN3+ or cleared (not recorded which).

Comments on this clone: The sequence runs out 3 residues before the end of the CDR3; the remainder is reconstructed from the germline J gene. This chain connects TRBV19 to TRBJ2-7; D might be TRBD1 (6 bases). Trimming cost V 3 bases and J 2 bases, with 8 bases left between them. From germline, CDR1 is LNHDA and CDR2 SQIVND (reference sequence). The CDR3 runs 13 residues. CDR3 sequence reads: CASSIAGAYEQYF. The CDR3 bases that were read are TGTGCCAGTAGTATTGCAGGGGCCTACGAG.

About this clone itself: The CDR3 end is not reached by the read, which stops 3 residues before it; the germline J gene fills it in. V usage is TRBV19 and J usage is TRBJ1-1, with TRBD1 identical over 7 bases. Germline V gene sequence: CDR1 LNHDA, CDR2 SQIVND (reference sequence). The CDR3 runs to 14 residues. V shed 7 bases and J 0 bases; nucleotides not matched to a gene: 5. The CDR3 bases that were read are TGTGCCAGTACTATCGGACAGGTGAACACTGAA. It is translated as CASTIGQVNTE. The full CDR3 sequence reads CASTIGQVNTEAFF.

Notes on this clone: The read ends 3 residues shy of where the CDR3 ends; the end is completed using the germline J gene. V gene TRBV5-1 combines with J gene TRBJ2-7; a possible D gene is TRBD2 (6 bases). The CDR3 runs 13 residues. Looked up from germline, CDR1 is SGHRS and CDR2 is YFSETQ. Deletions cut 5 bases from V and 6 bases from J, with 15 bases between. CDR3 bases read: TGCGCCAGCAGGCTTCCGGGACTCACCGAG. It codes for CASRLPGLTE. The full CDR3 protein reads CASRLPGLTEQYF.

Concerning this clone itself: The read ends 3 residues before the CDR3 terminus; that terminus is restored from the germline J gene. The chain has TRBV9 and TRBJ2-1, with D tentatively TRBD1 (7 bases). The V gene's germline CDR1 is SGDLS and CDR2 YYNGEE. This CDR3 has 17 amino acids. With 4 bases removed from V and 6 bases from J, the gap between germline ends came to 23 bases. The sequenced CDR3 bases are TGTGCCAGCAGCACCCCTGGGGGGACAGAGGGCCCCAATGAG. It specifies CASSTPGGTEGPNE. The full CDR3 protein is CASSTPGGTEGPNEQFF.

On this clone: The read ends 3 residues early relative to the CDR3; the germline J gene fills the gap. The chain recombines TRBV11-3 with TRBJ2-7; maybe TRBD1 (5 bases). Germline CDR1 is SGHNT and CDR2 is YENEEA. V shed 5 bases and J shed 0 bases, with 14 bases lying between them. The CDR3 is 15 residues long. Here the CDR3 reads CASSMDNQASYEQYF. The CDR3 bases that were read are TGTGCCAGCAGCATGGACAATCAAGCCTCCTACGAG.

Details on this clone: The read finishes 3 residues shy of the CDR3 end, and the germline J gene is used to complete it. The gene calls are TRBV6-2 or TRBV6-3 and TRBJ2-7; 7 positions match TRBD1. Germline values: CDR1 MNHEY, CDR2 SVGEGT. V lost 2 bases and J lost 6; bases outside the gene matches: 7. The CDR3 totals 14 residues. CDR3 protein: CASSYHGTALEQYF. CDR3 bases read: TGTGCCAGCAGTTACCATGGGACAGCCCTCGAG.

CDR3 sequence: CASSLHKRGLKAFF. Incomplete CDR3 DNA: TGTGCCAGCAGTTTGCATAAAAGGGGCCTTAAA. The V and J genes are TRBV28 and TRBJ1-1, with D tentatively TRBD1 (5 bases). The sequence runs out 3 residues before the end of the CDR3; the remainder is reconstructed from the germline J gene. The CDR3 is 14 residues long. CDR1 is MDHEN and CDR2 is SYDVKM in the germline V gene. Together with reference TRBV28 and TRBJ1-1, the CDR3 gives the full variable domain: DVKVTQSSRYLVKRTGEKVFLECVQDMDHENMFWYRQDPGLGLRLIYFSYDVKMKEKGDIPEGYSVSREKKERFSLILESASTNQTSMYLCASSLHKRGLKAFFGQGTRLTVV.

Note on this clone: The read gets to within 3 residues of the CDR3 end, and the germline J gene fills in the rest. The chain is built from TRBV30 and TRBJ2-4; the match to TRBD1 covers 7 bases. This CDR3 contains 15 residues. CDR1 is GTSNPN and CDR2 is SVGIG in the germline V gene (reference sequence). CDR3 residues: CAWTPGTEIFYGQYF. The CDR3 DNA, read in part, is TGTGCCTGGACTCCCGGGACAGAAATTTTTTATGGT. Combining the CDR3 with reference TRBV30 and TRBJ2-4 gives the whole variable domain SQTIHQWPATLVQPVGSPLSLECTVEGTSNPNLYWYRQAAGRGLQLLFYSVGIGQISSEVPQNLSASRPQDRQFILSSKKLLLSDSGFYLCAWTPGTEIFYGQYFGAGTRLSVL.

With respect to this clone: The sequenced fragment ends 3 residues before the CDR3 boundary, so the rest is inferred from the germline J gene. The chain employs TRBV14 and TRBJ2-4, with 11 bases fitting TRBD2. The V gene's germline CDR1 is SGHDN and CDR2 FVKESK. The CDR3 runs to 16 residues. CDR3 bases read: TGTGCCAGCAGCCAATATCTAGCGGGGGGTGCAGAGACT. Its translation: CASSQYLAGGAET. The CDR3 in its entirety is CASSQYLAGGAETQYF.

CDR3 loop: CASSPRDWGNYGYTF. The sequenced part of the CDR3 DNA is TGTGCCAGCAGCCCAAGGGACTGGGGGAACTATGGC. This rearrangement joins TRBV9 to TRBJ1-2, with a tentative D call TRBD1 (5 bases). The read terminates 3 residues before the CDR3 end, so the remaining end is supplied by the germline J gene. Germline V gene data show CDR1 as SGDLS and CDR2 as YYNGEE. Trimming removed 4 bases from V and 2 bases from J, with 15 bases in between. This CDR3 is 15 amino acids long.

Comment on this clone: The CDR3 is cut off 3 residues early in the read; its end comes from the germline J gene. The chain combines TRBV5-6 with TRBJ2-3; TRBD2 agrees at 14 bases. The CDR3 runs 15 residues. The germline V gene has CDR1 SGHDT and CDR2 YYEEEE. The covered CDR3 bases are TGTGCCAGCAGGAGGGGACTAGCGGGGGCTGAGACG. This codes for CASRRGLAGAET. In full, the CDR3 reads CASRRGLAGAETQYF.

About this clone: The read is 3 residues too short to cover the CDR3 end, so that end is filled in from the germline J gene. Other DNA sequences from this sample encode an identical CDR3 as well. This chain connects TRBV20-1 to TRBJ1-1; D uncertain. This CDR3 is 15 amino acids long. Germline-derived CDR1 and CDR2 are DFQATT and SNEGSKA (reference sequence). V was shortened by 0 bases and J by 0 bases, with 11 bases between the two germline ends. The DNA read from the CDR3 is TGCAGTGCTAGAGACCAGAAAACTATGAACACTGAA. It translates to CSARDQKTMNTE. The whole CDR3 protein is CSARDQKTMNTEAFF.

As for this clone: The read ends 3 residues early relative to the CDR3; the germline J gene fills the gap. The chain combines TRBV18 with TRBJ1-1; 9 bases match TRBD1. The germline V gene encodes CDR1 KGHSH and CDR2 LQKENI. The CDR3 runs 13 residues. V was clipped by 3 bases and J by 4 bases; unmatched bases: 0. The covered CDR3 bases are TGTGCCAGCTCACCGGGACAGGGCACTGAA. Residues: CASSPGQGTE. The full CDR3 protein reads CASSPGQGTEAFF.

Notes on this clone: The DNA ends 3 residues before the CDR3 does, and the rest of the CDR3 is filled in from the germline J gene. The V gene is TRBV20-1, the J gene TRBJ2-5, with 7 bases identical to TRBD2. The CDR3 contains 14 residues. CDR1 is DFQATT, CDR2 SNEGSKA, per germline (reference sequence). Unmatched junction bases numbered 7, after V lost 2 bases and J lost 4 bases. CDR3 amino acids: CSARSPTSTETQYF. The covered CDR3 bases are TGCAGTGCTAGATCGCCGACTAGCACAGAGACC.

On this clone: The read terminates 3 residues before the CDR3 end, so the remaining end is supplied by the germline J gene. The chain carries TRBV7-9 and TRBJ1-1; D uncertain. The V end lost 7 bases, the J end lost 3 bases, and 12 bases lay between the germline ends. Germline V lookup: CDR1 SEHNR, CDR2 FQNEAQ (reference sequence). The CDR3 runs 13 residues. The CDR3 reads CASTRGCDTEAFF. The part of the CDR3 DNA that was read is TGTGCCAGCACACGGGGTTGTGACACTGAA. The complete variable domain, with remaining parts taken from reference TRBV7-9 and TRBJ1-1, reads DTGVSQNPRHKITKRGQNVTFRCDPISEHNRLYWYRQTLGQGPEFLTYFQNEAQLEKSRLLSDRFSAERPKGSFSTLEIQRTEQGDSAMYLCASTRGCDTEAFFGQGTRLTVV.

To note about this clone: From the germline J gene comes the end of the CDR3, since the read stops 3 residues before it. The rearrangement links TRBV30 to TRBJ1-2, with no clear D. This CDR3 has 10 amino acids. The germline CDR1 and CDR2 sequences are GTSNPN and SVGIG (reference sequence). The germline V and J ends were trimmed by 2 bases and 5 bases, with 3 bases remaining between them. This chain's CDR3 is CAWSQYGYTF. The DNA read from the CDR3 is TGTGCCTGGAGTCAGTATGGC.

Note on this clone: The read finishes 3 residues shy of the CDR3 end, and the germline J gene is used to complete it. The rearrangement joins TRBV5-6 to TRBJ1-1; the D gene is possibly TRBD1 (5 bases). The V end was cut by 4 bases, the J end by 3 bases, with 16 bases between. CDR3 length equals 15 residues. Germline-derived CDR1 and CDR2 are SGHDT and YYEEEE. CDR3 DNA, as far as it was read: TGTGCCAGCAGCCTAAGACAGCTCCGCCACACTGAA. Its protein is CASSLRQLRHTE. In full, the CDR3 reads CASSLRQLRHTEAFF.

Comment on this clone: The CDR3 end lies 3 residues beyond the end of the read and is filled in from the germline J gene. The chain employs TRBV2 and TRBJ2-2; 7 bases align to TRBD2. This CDR3 region has 17 residues. Germline V CDR1 and CDR2: SNHLY, FYNNEI. V gave up 1 base and J gave up 6 bases; unmatched junction bases: 11. The sequenced part of the CDR3 DNA is TGTGCCAGCAGTGAAGTATCCGGACTAGTTCTGGCCGGGGAG. Its protein product is CASSEVSGLVLAGE. The CDR3, in full, reads CASSEVSGLVLAGELFF.

About this clone: The read gets to within 3 residues of the CDR3 end, and the germline J gene fills in the rest. This chain connects TRBV7-2 to TRBJ2-2, with 8 bases fitting TRBD1. CDR3 size: 13 residues. From germline, CDR1 is SGHTA and CDR2 FQGNSA. CDR3 sequence: CASGRTGNSPLFF. CDR3 bases read: TGTGCCAGTGGACGGACAGGGAATTCACCG. Based on the CDR3 plus reference TRBV7-2 and TRBJ2-2, the full variable domain is GAGVSQSPSNKVTEKGKDVELRCDPISGHTALYWYRQSLGQGLEFLIYFQGNSAPDKSGLPSDRFSAERTGGSVSTLTIQRTQQEDSAVYLCASGRTGNSPLFFGEGSRLTVL.

A note on this clone: The missing CDR3 end, 3 residues past where the read stops, is filled in from the germline J gene. The genes are TRBV7-2 and TRBJ2-2; D call uncertain. The CDR3 runs 12 residues. Trimming took 5 bases from V and 3 from J, leaving 4 bases between them. Germline-derived CDR1 and CDR2 are SGHTA and FQGNSA. CDR3 DNA (partial): TGTGCCAGCAGCCCCTACACCGGGGAG. Its translation: CASSPYTGE. The whole CDR3 sequence is CASSPYTGELFF.

A remark on this clone: The read comes to an end 3 residues before the CDR3 does, leaving the germline J gene to fill in the end. V is TRBV5-4 and J is TRBJ1-2; D possibly corresponds to TRBD1 (5 bases). V dropped 1 base and J dropped 7 bases, with 8 bases sitting between them. CDR3 length equals 12 residues. Germline V gene sequence: CDR1 SGHNT, CDR2 YYREEE (reference sequence). CDR3 bases read: TGTGCCAGCAGCTTGACGGGGGGTGGC. It codes for CASSLTGGG. In full, the CDR3 is CASSLTGGGYTF.

CDR3 loop: CASSDARGYGYTF. The sequenced part of the CDR3 DNA is TGTGCCAGCAGTGACGCGAGGGGCTATGGC. J is TRBJ1-2 and V is TRBV6-4; D might be TRBD1 (5 bases). The CDR3 end falls 3 residues outside the read, so it is completed with the germline J gene. The CDR3 spans 13 residues. The germline V gene encodes CDR1 MRHNA and CDR2 SNTAGT. Trimming removed 2 bases from V and 4 bases from J, with 8 bases in between.

With regard to this clone: The read terminates 3 residues ahead of where the CDR3 ends, so the germline J gene completes it. The rearrangement uses TRBV19 and TRBJ2-2; TRBD2 matches 7 bases. The CDR3 sequence is 18 residues long. Germline V gene data show CDR1 as LNHDA and CDR2 as SQIVND (reference sequence). The CDR3 loop reads CASSIPQGGANGDEKLFF. The part of the CDR3 DNA that was read is TGTGCCAGTAGTATCCCCCAGGGAGGGGCCAACGGTGATGAAAAG.

As to this clone: The read comes to an end 3 residues before the CDR3 does, leaving the germline J gene to fill in the end. The chain employs TRBV19 and TRBJ2-7, with 9 bases identical to TRBD1. The germline V gene encodes CDR1 LNHDA and CDR2 SQIVND (reference sequence). The CDR3 spans 12 residues. J lost 5 bases, V lost 10 bases, and 6 bases had no gene match. CDR3 protein: CATGTGFNEQYF. CDR3 bases read: TGTGCCACCGGGACAGGGTTCAACGAG.

Comments on this clone: With the read ending 3 residues before the CDR3 end, the germline J gene is used to fill in that end. The chain is built from TRBV18 and TRBJ1-2, with 11 bases aligning to TRBD1. The germline CDR1 and CDR2 sequences are KGHSH and LQKENI. With V trimmed by 4 bases and J by 7 bases, 8 bases remained unmatched. CDR3 length: 15 amino acids. The sequenced CDR3 bases are TGTGCCAGCTCACGGACGACCGGGACAGGGGGTGGC. Translation: CASSRTTGTGGG. From start to end, the CDR3 is CASSRTTGTGGGYTF.

As regards this clone: Coverage ceases 3 residues before the CDR3 finishes, and the germline J gene fills in the end. The chain carries TRBV11-2 and TRBJ2-7, with no clear D. Germline assignment: CDR1 SGHAT and CDR2 FQNNGV. CDR3 size: 12 residues. The V and J ends lost 0 bases and 6 bases respectively, with 6 bases between them. CDR3 bases read: TGTGCCAGCAGCTTAGAAATCCGCGAG. It translates to CASSLEIRE. The entire CDR3 sequence reads CASSLEIREQYF.

On this clone: The observed sequence ends 3 residues before the CDR3 terminus, with the missing tail filled in from the germline J gene. The chain employs TRBV2 and TRBJ2-3; no clear D. There are 15 residues in the CDR3. CDR1 SNHLY and CDR2 FYNNEI come from the germline V gene. The part of the CDR3 DNA that was read is TGTGCCAGCAGTGAAGCACGAGGTAGCAATCAGCCG. Translation: CASSEARGSNQP. The whole CDR3 sequence is CASSEARGSNQPQYF.

Concerning this clone: The DNA ends 3 residues before the CDR3 does, and the rest of the CDR3 is filled in from the germline J gene. The chain recombines TRBV20-1 with TRBJ2-1, with 10 positions matching TRBD2. J gave up 7 bases and V 8 bases, and 8 bases lay outside the gene matches. CDR1 is DFQATT and CDR2 is SNEGSKA in the germline V gene (reference sequence). This CDR3 is 13 amino acids long. The CDR3 bases that were read are TGCAGTATAAGAGGACTAGCGGATAATGAG. Translated, it gives CSIRGLADNE. The whole CDR3 reads CSIRGLADNEQFF.

On this clone: The missing CDR3 end, 3 residues past where the read stops, is filled in from the germline J gene. The J gene is TRBJ2-3, the V gene TRBV12-3 or TRBV12-4, with 8 nucleotides matching TRBD2. J gave up 2 bases and V 5 bases, and 9 bases lay outside the gene matches. CDR3 length: 16 residues. This CDR3 is CASSQGLASYTDTQYF. The sequenced part of the CDR3 DNA is TGTGCCAGCAGTCAAGGACTAGCATCGTACACAGATACG.

With respect to this clone: The DNA ends 3 residues before the CDR3 does, and the rest of the CDR3 is filled in from the germline J gene. J is TRBJ2-3 and V is TRBV5-4; D is unresolved. Deletions cut 4 bases from V and 2 bases from J, with 11 bases between. CDR1 is SGHNT and CDR2 is YYREEE in the germline V gene (reference sequence). CDR3 length equals 14 residues. CDR3: CASSPPTLTDTQYF. The sequenced part of the CDR3 DNA is TGTGCCAGCAGCCCCCCGACTCTCACAGATACG.

As to this clone: The CDR3 end falls 3 residues outside the read, so it is completed with the germline J gene. The rearrangement joins TRBV7-6 to TRBJ2-2; TRBD1 agrees at 7 bases. From germline, CDR1 is SGHVS and CDR2 FNYEAQ. The CDR3 is made up of 16 amino acids. Partial CDR3 DNA: TGTGCCAGCAGCCGATCCACAGGGGCTGGGGCCAACGTG. This codes for CASSRSTGAGANV. The CDR3, in full, reads CASSRSTGAGANVLFF.

Points on this clone: The read stops 3 residues short of the end of the CDR3; the missing end is completed from the germline J gene. The chain is built from TRBV5-1 and TRBJ2-7; the D is unclear. The CDR3 consists of 12 residues. Trimming took off 6 bases at V and 3 bases at J, with 10 bases between the two ends. Per the germline V gene, CDR1 is SGHRS and CDR2 is YFSETQ. The part of the CDR3 DNA that was read is TGCGCCAGCAACCAGTATAACTACGAG. It codes for CASNQYNYE. The full CDR3 sequence reads CASNQYNYEQYF.